This is a list of T cell receptor beta chains from one sample in a study of blood T cell repertoires in COVID-19. Measured with immunoSEQ multiplex PCR; TCRdb has only the in-frame clones, and not every one. The sample lists roughly 130,000 clones, 80% to 85% seen once, with about 8.1% in the top ten. Sequencing was carried out using peripheral blood. Receptors originate from a man aged 30 to 45 with COVID-19, enrolled during active disease. The conserved cysteine and the conserved F or W are not part of the CDR3 here.

>TRBV5-5|TRBJ2-2
ASSLPGGELF
>TRBV7-2|TRBJ2-1
ASSFQAGSGNEQF
>TRBV27|TRBJ2-7
ASSLSGRGHEGEQY
>TRBV21-1|TRBJ1-1
ASSKVAGGHRNTEAF
>TRBV15|TRBJ1-5
ATSREGHISNQPQH
>TRBV5-1|TRBJ1-1
ASSLTGGLGAF
>TRBV10-2|TRBJ1-1
ASLDRRRNTEAF
>TRBV19|TRBJ2-2
ASTSGLAGNTGELF
>TRBV25-1|TRBJ1-2
ASSEDGGAFGYT
>TRBV28|TRBJ1-2
ASSPERANYGYT
>TRBV6-2/TRBV6-3|TRBJ2-5
ASSYWGRQGTQY
>TRBV28|TRBJ1-5
ASSSDRPQPQH
>TRBV27|TRBJ2-7
ASSLRGTEQY
>TRBV18|TRBJ1-5
ASSPGTLNNQPQH
>TRBV11-2|TRBJ1-1
ASSLKGVTEAF
>TRBV3-1/TRBV3-2|TRBJ2-2
ASSRRQGRHTGELF
>TRBV23-1|TRBJ1-3
ASSQGQVSGNTIY
>TRBV4-1|TRBJ1-5
ASSQDRATRNQPQH
>TRBV28|TRBJ2-7
ASRISTGGYYEQY
>TRBV18|TRBJ2-2
ASSARRAVNTGELF
>TRBV2|TRBJ2-1
ASSGGWSSLFYNEQF
>TRBV6-5|TRBJ2-2
ASMTVGRTGELF
>TRBV5-1|TRBJ2-2
ASSPPGTLGELF
>TRBV9|TRBJ1-3
ASSARGQGESSGNTIY
>TRBV19|TRBJ1-5
ASSIGQGGNQPQH
>TRBV6-4|TRBJ2-3
ASSEFGTGGLTDTQY
>TRBV19|TRBJ2-3
ASSIGRGKSTDTQY
>TRBV5-5|TRBJ2-1
ASSLAPGLGGNEQF
>TRBV5-4|TRBJ2-6
ASSLLAGGPGANVLT
>TRBV28|TRBJ2-1
ASRSLNEQF
>TRBV29-1|TRBJ2-3
SVEDRERTDTQY
>TRBV24-1|TRBJ2-1
ATSDQREWGNEQF
>TRBV28|TRBJ2-2
ASSLYRPGELF
>TRBV6-5|TRBJ2-4
ASQRGTAGNIQY
>TRBV11-2|TRBJ2-2
ATQLIPPGTSGMPGELF
>TRBV7-3|TRBJ1-6
ASSEYSNSPLH
>TRBV5-8|TRBJ1-1
ASSSRQTNTEAF
>TRBV3-1/TRBV3-2|TRBJ2-1
ASSQGQAGLGDEQF
>TRBV2|TRBJ2-5
ASSDGGGRETQY
>TRBV30|TRBJ1-5
AWSRDSNQPQH
>TRBV5-6|TRBJ2-5
ASSLPSQETQY
>TRBV13|TRBJ2-5
ASSLSVQETQY
>TRBV6-5|TRBJ1-2
ASSTRPGTDYGYT
>TRBV28|TRBJ1-2
ASRTPGVYGYT
>TRBV7-2|TRBJ2-7
ASSVSGSNYEQY
>TRBV4-1|TRBJ2-3
ASSQRTGMGGLAADTQY
>TRBV6-5|TRBJ1-4
ASSYWRTENEKLF
>TRBV27|TRBJ2-7
ASGMTGGGIDEQY
>TRBV30|TRBJ2-1
AWSVVEFLF
>TRBV10-1|TRBJ2-7
ASGTRLQQY
>TRBV6-5|TRBJ1-1
ASRRGTEAF
>TRBV15|TRBJ2-1
ATSRDTSEQF
>TRBV14|TRBJ2-3
ASSQWGADTQY